The TCR beta chain under discussion was sequenced for a study of blood T cell repertoires in COVID-19 (dated by TCRdb to about 2020). The study in broad terms: Samples covering the acute and convalescent phases of COVID-19 were provided by collaborators in the United States, Italy and Spain. The material from the prospective study consisted of cDNA or gDNA derived from T cells, B-cell-depleted T cells, or PBMCs. Subjects who had been exposed to COVID-19, were actively infected with it, or had recovered from it provided the deeply sampled blood TCRbeta repertoires that made up the dataset. The repertoires were released in a freely available public database meant as a resource for research on the immune response to SARS-CoV-2. The samples were drawn from two sources: the first 160 participants of the ongoing ImmuneRACE study, and 1,000 to 1,500 subjects contributed by 6 global collaborators. The sample metadata nearly always contained a de-identified subject ID, COVID-19 status, age in years and sex. Where HLA class I and class II types were available, the types were taken from metadata supplied by the sample provider, not from assay-based typing.

V loses 4 bases, J loses 11 bases, and the germline ends lie 12 bases apart. As encoded in the germline V gene, CDR1 is KGHSH while CDR2 is LQKENI. The CDR3 holds 12 amino acids from the cysteine to the phenylalanine. The sequence is cut down to CDR3 DNA, 36 bases in frame from base 1. In Seattle, one collaborating source enrolled patients while the infection was active and tracked those patients longitudinally over the course of disease. Each collaborating institution followed its own protocols to collect whole blood in K2EDTA tubes. For TCRbeta analysis, collaborators shipped samples as frozen whole blood, isolated PBMCs, or DNA extracted from either of those sample types. Findings and caveats that apply to the study as a whole: How much clinical and demographic metadata was included differed by source and by participant, and the metadata was provided uncurated.

TCRbeta CDR3 regions were amplified from genomic DNA by means of the immunoSEQ Assay, a bias-controlled multiplex PCR. The source study handled its data this way. Within the assay, amplification of reference gene primers was used to estimate how many nucleated cells each sample contained. To quantify the absolute abundance of each unique TCRbeta CDR3 rearrangement, sequence reads were collapsed and filtered. For each sample, productive Simpson clonality was calculated as the square root of Simpson's diversity index across productive rearrangements. This is the immuneACCESS table as TCRdb keeps it, with only in-frame sequences that have V and J called. A part of the clones is gone; compared with another copy, unresolved V genes explain less than half, and the rest is unexplained. The V and J calls and clone size were taken over from that table, and D and trimming were inferred from the DNA. This sample is represented by about 320,000 clones; 85% to 90% of them were singletons. The ten largest clones represent around 10% of the sample.

Details on this clone: Its antigen is still unknown. Base qualities are not provided; no much larger clone lies one nucleotide away.

This receptor chain uses TRBV18 and TRBJ1-5; the D segment could be TRBD1, given 6 matching bases. Input material: peripheral blood. The TCR comes from a woman aged 30 to 39 with COVID-19, enrolled during active disease. The DNA sequence reads TGTGCCAGCTCACTCCGGGACAAGACCCAGCATTTT. It is translated as CASSLRDKTQHF.